Listed here are 21 T cell receptor beta chains from one sample, sequenced in a study of T cells expressing NK-cell markers. TCRdb reanalyzed the 5' RACE reads and collapses them to one entry per CDR3 protein, without DNA. Recorded for this sample: 300,000 to 500,000 distinct CDR3 sequences. The sequenced sample was blood T cells: a sorted CD56 or NKG2C T cell subset, CD4+ or CD8+ T cells, or bulk PBMC T cells (not recorded which). The receptors were sampled from a woman aged 50 to 65 in good health.

V is TRBV20-1 and J is TRBJ2-1; TCRdb returns TRBD1, unconfirmable since there is no DNA. CDR1 DFQATT and CDR2 SNEGSKA come from the germline V gene (reference sequence). The CDR3 consists of 12 residues. The CDR3: CSARDRGTEQFF.

The chain joins TRBV20-1 to TRBJ2-1. There are 14 residues in the CDR3. Germline V gives CDR1 DFQATT, CDR2 SNEGSKA (reference sequence). CDR3 residues: CSARSLAGSGEQFF.

V and J are TRBV7-9 and TRBJ2-1; the D call of TRBD2 rests on TCRdb alone, since no DNA is present to check it. Germline assignment: CDR1 SEHNR and CDR2 FQNEAQ (reference sequence). The CDR3 sequence is 16 residues long. The CDR3 loop reads CASSFDGTRVFNEQFF.

The chain uses TRBV7-6 and TRBJ2-7; TCRdb's D call, TRBD1, is unchecked because there is no DNA. In germline, CDR1 is SGHVS, CDR2 FNYEAQ. This CDR3 has 16 residues. The CDR3 loop is CASSFDQGAGYYEQYF.

The chain combines TRBV5-6 with TRBJ2-3; TCRdb proposes TRBD2, but this gene call is untestable without DNA. Germline V CDR1 and CDR2: SGHDT, YYEEEE. The CDR3 covers 14 residues. CDR3 in amino acids: CASTTLAGADTQYF.

This chain joins TRBV18 and TRBJ2-5. The CDR3 is 16 amino acids. Germline V gene data show CDR1 as KGHSH and CDR2 as LQKENI. The CDR3 sequence: CASSPAFDPSQETQYF.

The chain links TRBV7-9 to TRBJ2-2; no DNA is available, so the TRBD1 call from TCRdb remains unchecked. Germline V gene lookup returns CDR1 SEHNR and CDR2 FQNEAQ (reference sequence). This CDR3 comprises 15 residues. CDR3 residues: CASSLGPQGSGELFF.

The chain uses TRBV11-2 and TRBJ1-1; checking the TCRdb D call of TRBD1 is not possible without DNA. Germline V CDR1 and CDR2: SGHAT, FQNNGV. The CDR3 sequence is 15 residues long. CDR3 region: CASSPPTGANTEAFF.

The rearrangement links TRBV12-3 or TRBV12-4 to TRBJ2-3; absent DNA, TCRdb's TRBD1 call cannot be checked. There are 16 residues in the CDR3. CDR3 sequence: CASSLRCGGREDTQYF.

V gene TRBV7-9 combines with J gene TRBJ2-1; TCRdb's D gene call, TRBD2, goes unchecked for lack of DNA. Germline-derived CDR1 and CDR2 are SEHNR and FQNEAQ (reference sequence). The CDR3 covers 14 residues. Here the CDR3 reads CASSWGGSQNEQFF.

The V call is TRBV25-1, the J call TRBJ2-2; the TCRdb call, TRBD1, lacks DNA for checking. Germline V gene sequence: CDR1 MGHDK, CDR2 SYGVNS. The CDR3 runs 17 residues. CDR3 sequence reads: CASPRDMIDANTGELFF.

The J gene is TRBJ1-5, the V gene TRBV12-3 or TRBV12-4; TCRdb calls TRBD1, which cannot be checked without DNA. The CDR3 contains 14 residues. CDR3 protein: CASSTTGVNQPQHF.

The chain is built from TRBV12-3 or TRBV12-4 and TRBJ2-7; TCRdb proposes TRBD1, but this gene call is untestable without DNA. This CDR3 has 14 residues. The chain's CDR3 is CASSWATPSYEQYF.

This chain uses TRBV6-1 with TRBJ2-3. CDR1 is MNHNS, CDR2 SASEGT, per germline. This CDR3 has 14 residues. The chain's CDR3 is CASSQAGSTDTQYF.

The chain combines TRBV6-6 with TRBJ2-1. The CDR3 loop spans 12 amino acids. The V gene's germline CDR1 is MNHNY and CDR2 SVGAGI (reference sequence). The chain's CDR3 is CASSYSRNEQFF.

The chain links TRBV12-3 or TRBV12-4 to TRBJ2-5. CDR3 length: 15 amino acids. CDR3: CASRLAGVYQETQYF.

J is TRBJ2-7 and V is TRBV15; the D gene TCRdb calls, TRBD2, cannot be checked with no DNA. CDR1 is LNHNV, CDR2 YYDKDF, per germline (reference sequence). CDR3 length equals 15 residues. The CDR3 spells CATSRELDFSYEQYF.

The CDR3 reads CASSPLGSGAGELFF. V and J are TRBV5-1 and TRBJ2-2. From germline, CDR1 is SGHRS and CDR2 YFSETQ. The length of the CDR3 is 15 residues.

This rearrangement joins TRBV24-1 to TRBJ2-7. The V gene's germline CDR1 is KGHDR and CDR2 SFDVKD. CDR3 length: 12 residues. The CDR3 here is CATSANDGQKYF.

The gene calls are TRBV7-8 and TRBJ2-5; TCRdb lists TRBD2, though no DNA is available to test this call. CDR3 size: 17 residues. Germline CDR1 and CDR2: SGHVS and FQNEAQ. The CDR3 is CASSLVAASGSQETQYF.

V gene TRBV4-2 combines with J gene TRBJ2-1; the TRBD2 assignment by TCRdb is unverifiable without DNA. Germline V CDR1 and CDR2: LGHNA, YNFKEQ. This CDR3 has 14 amino acids. CDR3 sequence: CASSQAGAYNEQFF.